The source of this TCR beta chain is a study of T cells after yellow fever vaccination. About the study: SMART-Seq v4 Ultra Low Input handled preparation of low-cell-number fractions. Points from the study as a whole: Detected again after the booster were most primary-vaccination clones, at 96% CD4 and approximately 85% CD8.

This clonotype was detected a few times. Antigen unknown. They built TCR cDNA with 5'RACE template switching, a step that put in a universal primer site and UMIs. TCRdb re-analysed the 5' RACE reads in MiXCR, keeping a single row per CDR3 protein. The sample has around 400,000 distinct CDR3 sequences, approximately 10% seen once. The sequences come from PBMCs, collected on the day of the first yellow fever vaccination. This receptor was taken from a young man who received the YFV17D yellow fever vaccine.

As DNA, the CDR3 is TGTGCTAGTGGTCCCGGGGTTCCCGCACAGGGTACGCAGTATTTT. It encodes CASGPGVPAQGTQYF. The chain uses TRBV12-5 and TRBJ2-3; perhaps TRBD1 as D (6 bases). Trimming pared 5 bases from V and 8 bases from J, leaving 20 bases between. The germline V gene encodes CDR1 LGHNT and CDR2 FRNRAP. CDR3 length: 15 residues.